This TCR beta chain emerged from a study of cytomegalovirus exposure and HLA in healthy donors. The CDR3 runs 17 residues. From germline, CDR1 is LGHNA and CDR2 YSLEER. V lost 1 base, J lost 3 bases, and 12 bases stayed unmatched. PCR involved 60 Vbeta and 13 Jbeta primers. The table came from immunoSEQ multiplex PCR; TCRdb's copy has only in-frame clones and leaves some out. The data contain about 89,000 clones, roughly two thirds of them singletons. V and J are TRBV4-3 and TRBJ2-7, with 7 nucleotides matching TRBD1. Sequencing was carried out using PBMCs. This clonotype originated in a human donor in good health. The CDR3 reads CASSQGLSRGISYEQYF. CDR3 coding DNA: TGCGCCAGCAGCCAAGGCCTAAGCAGGGGGATCAGCTACGAGCAGTACTTC.